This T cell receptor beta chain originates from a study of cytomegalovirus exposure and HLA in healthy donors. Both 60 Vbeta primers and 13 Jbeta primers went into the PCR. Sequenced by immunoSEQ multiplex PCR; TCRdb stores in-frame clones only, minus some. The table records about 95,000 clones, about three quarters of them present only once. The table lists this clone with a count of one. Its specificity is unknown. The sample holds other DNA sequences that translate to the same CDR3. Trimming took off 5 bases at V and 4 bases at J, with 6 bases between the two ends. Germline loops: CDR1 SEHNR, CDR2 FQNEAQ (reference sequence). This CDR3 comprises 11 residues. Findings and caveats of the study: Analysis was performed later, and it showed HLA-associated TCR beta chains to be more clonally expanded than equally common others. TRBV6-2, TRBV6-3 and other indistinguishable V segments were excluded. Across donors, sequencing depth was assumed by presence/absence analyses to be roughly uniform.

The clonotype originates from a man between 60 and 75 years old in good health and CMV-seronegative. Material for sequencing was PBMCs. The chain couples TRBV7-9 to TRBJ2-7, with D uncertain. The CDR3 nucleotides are TGTGCCAGCAGCAGCCGATACGAGCAGTACTTC. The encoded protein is CASSSRYEQYF.